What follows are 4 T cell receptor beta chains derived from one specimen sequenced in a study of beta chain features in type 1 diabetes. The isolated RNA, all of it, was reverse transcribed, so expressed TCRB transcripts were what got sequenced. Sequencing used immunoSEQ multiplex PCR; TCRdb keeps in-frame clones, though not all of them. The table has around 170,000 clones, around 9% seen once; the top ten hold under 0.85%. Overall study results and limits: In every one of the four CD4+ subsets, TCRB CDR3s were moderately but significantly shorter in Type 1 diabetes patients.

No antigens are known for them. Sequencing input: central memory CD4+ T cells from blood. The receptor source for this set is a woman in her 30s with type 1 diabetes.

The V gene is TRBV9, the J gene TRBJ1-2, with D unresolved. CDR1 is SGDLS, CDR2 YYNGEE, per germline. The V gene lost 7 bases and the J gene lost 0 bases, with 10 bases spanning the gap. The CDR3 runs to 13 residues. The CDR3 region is CASSRSANYGYTF. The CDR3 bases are TGTGCCAGCTCCCGGTCCGCTAACTATGGCTACACCTTC.

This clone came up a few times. The CDR3 coding sequence is TGTGCCAGCAGCCCCAGCGCGCGGCTCGAGACCCAGTACTTC. Protein product: CASSPSARLETQYF. V is TRBV7-9 and J is TRBJ2-5; D call uncertain. The CDR3 has 14 amino acids. The germline V and J ends were trimmed by 5 bases and 5 bases, with 15 bases remaining between them. Germline CDR1 is SEHNR and CDR2 is FQNEAQ (reference sequence).

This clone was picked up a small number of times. The CDR3 DNA is TGTGCCAGCAGCTTGGAGGGCCGGTTTGTCGGGGAGCTGTTTTTT. This translates into CASSLEGRFVGELFF. The chain couples TRBV7-9 to TRBJ2-2, with D possibly being TRBD2 (6 bases). Trimming left V 3 bases short and J 7 bases short, with 15 bases between. CDR3 length equals 15 residues. The germline CDR1 and CDR2 sequences are SEHNR and FQNEAQ (reference sequence).

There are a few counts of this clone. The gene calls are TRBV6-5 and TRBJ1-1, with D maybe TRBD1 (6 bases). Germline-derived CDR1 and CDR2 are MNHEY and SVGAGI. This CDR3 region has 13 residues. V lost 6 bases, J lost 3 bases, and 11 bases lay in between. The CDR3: CASSRNRDTEAFF. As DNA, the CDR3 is TGTGCCAGCAGCCGTAACAGGGACACTGAAGCTTTCTTT.